The 16 T cell receptor beta chains presented below share a single source sample, sequenced in a study of blood T cell repertoires in COVID-19. Clones were sequenced by immunoSEQ multiplex PCR, and TCRdb holds only the in-frame ones, with some missing. The repertoire holds approximately 58,000 clones, with about 93% as singletons. Sequenced input: peripheral blood. Receptors originate from a woman older than 75 with active COVID-19.

The J gene is TRBJ1-4, the V gene TRBV11-2; perhaps TRBD1 as D (6 bases). The V end lost 4 bases, the J end lost 7 bases, and 25 bases lay between the germline ends. The CDR3 is made up of 18 amino acids. CDR1 SGHAT and CDR2 FQNNGV come from the germline V gene. CDR3 protein: CASSSLKVGVGAGEKLFF. The DNA for the CDR3 is TGTGCCAGCAGCTCCCTCAAGGTTGGCGTGGGGGCAGGTGAAAAACTGTTTTTT.

The chain recombines TRBV9 with TRBJ2-5; 7 bases align to TRBD2. The CDR3 has 14 residues. The V gene end was trimmed by 3 bases and the J gene end by 2 bases; junction bases not matched to a gene: 4. CDR1 and CDR2 (germline): SGDLS, YYNGEE. The CDR3 sequence is CASSGRRGQETQYF. The DNA for the CDR3 is TGTGCCAGCAGCGGCAGGCGGGGGCAAGAGACCCAGTACTTC.

The gene calls are TRBV2 and TRBJ2-7, with a weak D call TRBD2 (6 bases). The CDR3 has 13 residues. The germline CDR1 and CDR2 sequences are SNHLY and FYNNEI. Trimming left V 7 bases short and J 1 base short, with 11 bases between. CDR3 sequence reads: CASNRGASYEQYV. In DNA form, the CDR3 reads TGTGCCAGCAACCGCGGGGCATCCTACGAGCAGTACGTC.

About this clone: An end of the junction does not agree with germline; a read error may underlie this. The chain employs TRBV29-1 and TRBJ2-4, with 7 bases fitting TRBD1. Per the germline V gene, CDR1 is SQVTM and CDR2 is ANQGSEA. The CDR3 totals 10 residues. The CDR3 DNA sequence: TGCAGCGTACGGACAGGATGGGTGCACTTC. The encoded protein is CSVRTGWVHF. Complete variable domain (other parts from reference TRBV29-1 and TRBJ2-4): SAVISQKPSRDICQRGTSLTIQCQVDSQVTMMFWYRQQPGQSLTLIATANQGSEATYESGFVIDKFPISRPNLTFSTLTVSNMSPEDSSIYLCSVRTGWVHFGAGTRLSVL.

The chain links TRBV19 to TRBJ1-4; a possible D gene is TRBD1 (6 bases). Trimming removed 6 bases from V and 5 bases from J, with 10 bases in between. Germline V gives CDR1 LNHDA, CDR2 SQIVND (reference sequence). This CDR3 region has 13 residues. In DNA, the CDR3 is TGTGCCAGTAGCGGGGACATAAATGAAAAACTGTTTTTT. It yields the protein CASSGDINEKLFF.

The V call is TRBV5-1, the J call TRBJ2-3; TRBD2 might be the D (5 bases). The CDR3 spans 17 residues. Germline CDR1 and CDR2: SGHRS and YFSETQ. Trimming stripped 0 bases from V and 6 bases from J, with 20 bases between. DNA of the CDR3: TGCGCCAGCAGCTTGGACCCACCCCCTAGCCGTGTGGATACGCAGTATTTT. Amino acids: CASSLDPPPSRVDTQYF.

The V and J genes are TRBV2 and TRBJ2-1; 15 nucleotides match TRBD2. J lost 7 bases, V lost 3 bases, and 4 bases had no gene match. Germline-derived CDR1 and CDR2 are SNHLY and FYNNEI. This CDR3 is built from 16 residues. CDR3 loop: CASSEGLAGGRNEQFF. Written as DNA, the CDR3 is TGTGCCAGCAGTGAGGGACTAGCGGGAGGACGGAATGAGCAGTTCTTC.

V is TRBV2 and J is TRBJ2-7; the D gene is possibly TRBD1 (6 bases). This CDR3 contains 15 residues. From germline, CDR1 is SNHLY and CDR2 FYNNEI. Between the trimmed V and J ends, which lost 7 bases and 0 bases, there was a span of 16 bases. The CDR3 loop reads CASKGNRDTSYEQYF. DNA for the CDR3: TGTGCCAGCAAAGGTAACCGGGACACCTCCTACGAGCAGTACTTC.

The CDR3 reads CASSQRTSGGTDTQYF. The CDR3 coding sequence is TGTGCCAGCAGCCAAAGGACTAGCGGGGGAACAGATACGCAGTATTTT. The chain uses TRBV3-1 (or the pseudogene TRBV3-2) and TRBJ2-3; 13 bases map to TRBD2. The CDR3 is made up of 16 amino acids. Germline V gene sequence: CDR1 LGHDT, CDR2 YNNKEL (reference sequence). V was clipped by 2 bases and J by 3 bases; unmatched bases: 2.

The chain joins TRBV5-6 to TRBJ1-2; 10 bases are shared with TRBD1. The CDR3 runs to 17 residues. V shed 4 bases, J shed 0 bases, and the junction held 9 bases outside the gene matches. Germline V CDR1 and CDR2: SGHDT, YYEEEE. The CDR3, as DNA: TGTGCCAGCAGCAACCGGGACAGGGGCCACGCTAACTATGGCTACACCTTC. Translating it yields CASSNRDRGHANYGYTF.

The chain recombines TRBV27 with TRBJ1-1, with D hard to call. Trimming cost V 2 bases and J 1 base, with 14 bases left between them. Germline V gene lookup returns CDR1 MNHEY and CDR2 SMNVEV (reference sequence). CDR3 length equals 16 residues. CDR3 sequence: CASSLSEGRGNTEAFF. The CDR3 DNA reads as TGTGCCAGCAGTTTAAGTGAAGGGCGGGGGAACACTGAAGCTTTCTTT.

This clone has only a few counts. The gene calls are TRBV27 and TRBJ2-7, with a tentative D call TRBD2 (5 bases). Germline assignment: CDR1 MNHEY and CDR2 SMNVEV (reference sequence). The V end was cut by 5 bases, the J end by 4 bases, with 18 bases between. The CDR3 has 15 amino acids. The CDR3 region has the DNA TGTGCCAGCAGTCCTGAGGGAGCGGTTCTTTACGAGCAGTACTTC. This encodes CASSPEGAVLYEQYF.

The chain recombines TRBV5-1 with TRBJ2-2, with TRBD1 as a possible D gene (5 bases). Per the germline V gene, CDR1 is SGHRS and CDR2 is YFSETQ. Between the trimmed V and J ends, which lost 7 bases and 5 bases, there was a span of 24 bases. The CDR3 has 17 residues. The CDR3 DNA reads as TGCGCCAGCGCCCCGGTTTTGAAGAGAAAGGGGACCGGGGAGCTGTTTTTT. This translates into CASAPVLKRKGTGELFF.

This sequence joins TRBV28 and TRBJ1-2, with a weak D call TRBD1 (5 bases). The CDR3 runs to 12 residues. In germline, CDR1 is MDHEN, CDR2 SYDVKM. Trimming took off 11 bases at V and 8 bases at J, with 18 bases between the two ends. The CDR3 spells CAGMGGARGYTF. In DNA form, the CDR3 reads TGTGCCGGCATGGGTGGGGCTAGAGGCTACACCTTC.

The J gene is TRBJ1-1, the V gene TRBV5-8, with 7 bases matching TRBD1. This CDR3 comprises 14 residues. Unmatched junction bases numbered 10, after V lost 6 bases and J lost 5 bases. Germline lookup yields CDR1 SGHTS and CDR2 YDEGEE. The CDR3, as DNA: TGTGCCAGCACCGACAGGGTCGGTAAAACTGAAGCTTTCTTT. Translation gives CASTDRVGKTEAFF. The complete variable domain, with remaining parts taken from reference TRBV5-8 and TRBJ1-1, reads EAGVTQSPTHLIKTRGQQATLRCSPISGHTSVYWYQQALGLGLQFLLWYDEGEERNRGNFPPRFSGRQFPNYSSELNVNALELEDSALYLCASTDRVGKTEAFFGQGTRLTVV.

The genes are TRBV11-2 and TRBJ2-1; 8 nucleotides line up with TRBD2. With V trimmed by 4 bases and J by 9 bases, 8 bases remained unmatched. CDR1 SGHAT and CDR2 FQNNGV come from the germline V gene. The CDR3 loop spans 14 amino acids. As DNA, the CDR3 is TGTGCCAGCAGCTCTCCAACGGGGGGGGCTGAGCAGTTCTTC. Translating gives CASSSPTGGAEQFF.